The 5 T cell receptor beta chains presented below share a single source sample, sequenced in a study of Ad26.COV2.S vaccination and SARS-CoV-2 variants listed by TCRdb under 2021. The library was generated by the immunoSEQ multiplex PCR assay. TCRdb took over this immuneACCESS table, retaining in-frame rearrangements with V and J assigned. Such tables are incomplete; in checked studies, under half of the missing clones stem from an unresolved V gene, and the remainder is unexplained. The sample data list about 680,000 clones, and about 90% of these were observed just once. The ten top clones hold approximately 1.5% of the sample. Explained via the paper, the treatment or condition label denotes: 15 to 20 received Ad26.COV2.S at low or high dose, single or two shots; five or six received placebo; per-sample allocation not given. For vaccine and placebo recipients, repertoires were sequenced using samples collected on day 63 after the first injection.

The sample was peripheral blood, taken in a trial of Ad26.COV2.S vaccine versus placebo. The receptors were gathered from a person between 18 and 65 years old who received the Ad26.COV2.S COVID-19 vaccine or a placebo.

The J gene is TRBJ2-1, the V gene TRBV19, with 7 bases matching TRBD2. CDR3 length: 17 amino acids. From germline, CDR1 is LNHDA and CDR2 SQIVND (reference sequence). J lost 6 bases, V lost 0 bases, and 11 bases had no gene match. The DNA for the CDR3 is TGTGCCAGTAGTATAGATCTAGAGGGAGGGCCGGGCAATGAGCAGTTCTTC. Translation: CASSIDLEGGPGNEQFF. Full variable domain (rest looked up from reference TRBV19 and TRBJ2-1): DGGITQSPKYLFRKEGQNVTLSCEQNLNHDAMYWYRQDPGQGLRLIYYSQIVNDFQKGDIAEGYSVSREKKESFPLTVTSAQKNPTAFYLCASSIDLEGGPGNEQFFGPGTRLTVL.

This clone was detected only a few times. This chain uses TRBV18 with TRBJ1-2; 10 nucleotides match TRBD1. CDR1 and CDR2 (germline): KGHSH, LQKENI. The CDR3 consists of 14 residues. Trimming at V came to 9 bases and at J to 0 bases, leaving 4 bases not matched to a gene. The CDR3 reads CASDRGLTNYGYTF. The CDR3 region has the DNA TGTGCCAGTGACAGGGGGCTAACTAACTATGGCTACACCTTC.

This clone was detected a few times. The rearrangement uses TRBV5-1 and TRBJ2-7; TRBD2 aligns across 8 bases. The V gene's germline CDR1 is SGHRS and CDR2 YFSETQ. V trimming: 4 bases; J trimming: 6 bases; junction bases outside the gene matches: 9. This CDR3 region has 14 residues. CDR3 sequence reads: CASSPGRGGIEQYF. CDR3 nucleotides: TGCGCCAGCAGCCCCGGGAGGGGGGGGATCGAGCAGTACTTC.

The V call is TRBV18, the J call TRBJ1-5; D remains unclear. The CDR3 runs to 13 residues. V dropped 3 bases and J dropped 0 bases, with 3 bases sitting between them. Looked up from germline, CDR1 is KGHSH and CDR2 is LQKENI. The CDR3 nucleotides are TGTGCCAGCTCACCTTATAGCAATCAGCCCCAGCATTTT. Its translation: CASSPYSNQPQHF.

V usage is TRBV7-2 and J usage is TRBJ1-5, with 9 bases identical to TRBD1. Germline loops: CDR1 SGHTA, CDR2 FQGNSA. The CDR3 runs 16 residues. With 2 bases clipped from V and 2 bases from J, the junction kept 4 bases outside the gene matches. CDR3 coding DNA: TGTGCCAGCAGCTTAACAGGGGGCCTTGGCAATCAGCCCCAGCATTTT. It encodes CASSLTGGLGNQPQHF.